A selection of T cell receptor beta chains follows, all from one sample in a study of blood T cells in healthy people across ages. Using its own MiXCR run on the 5' RACE reads, TCRdb lists one record per CDR3 protein. The sample records roughly 900,000 distinct CDR3 sequences, roughly 50% being singletons. Sequenced material: blood. The receptor set was obtained from a man aged 30-40 years in good health. CDR3s leave out the opening cysteine and the closing phenylalanine or tryptophan. Fields, in order: V gene, J gene, D gene, CDR3 protein. A D gene is named only where the DNA matches it firmly.

V: TRBV4-2; J: TRBJ1-2; D: -; CDR3: ASSQEAGANGYT
V: TRBV6-5; J: TRBJ1-2; D: TRBD1; CDR3: ASSTGTAERGYT
V: TRBV6-4; J: TRBJ1-2; D: -; CDR3: ASSKCSNYGYT
V: TRBV5-1; J: TRBJ2-7; D: TRBD1; CDR3: ASTRTGAYEQY
V: TRBV28; J: TRBJ1-4; D: TRBD1; CDR3: ASKLPRGTTNEKLF
V: TRBV2; J: TRBJ1-1; D: -; CDR3: ASSGDSRLNTEAF
V: TRBV4-3; J: TRBJ2-7; D: -; CDR3: ASSQEVDYEQY
V: TRBV12-3/TRBV12-4; J: TRBJ1-6; D: -; CDR3: ASSLDGRDSPLH
V: TRBV20-1; J: TRBJ2-1; D: -; CDR3: SARPPSDNEQF
V: TRBV12-3/TRBV12-4; J: TRBJ1-1; D: TRBD1; CDR3: ASRSGQGYTEAF
V: TRBV28; J: TRBJ2-5; D: TRBD2; CDR3: ASLEREVGYNEQY
V: TRBV6-5; J: TRBJ2-7; D: -; CDR3: ASSYGRRSYEQY
V: TRBV28; J: TRBJ2-1; D: -; CDR3: ASTHKEADNEQF
V: TRBV5-6; J: TRBJ2-6; D: -; CDR3: ASSLSGTFIPGANVLT
V: TRBV12-3/TRBV12-4; J: TRBJ2-1; D: TRBD2; CDR3: ASSLERGVYNEQF
V: TRBV11-3; J: TRBJ2-3; D: TRBD1; CDR3: ASSPDRDDTQY
V: TRBV12-3/TRBV12-4; J: TRBJ2-7; D: TRBD1; CDR3: ASRLTGGINEQY
V: TRBV14; J: TRBJ2-5; D: -; CDR3: ASSQDGPLPY
V: TRBV25-1; J: TRBJ1-5; D: -; CDR3: ATSKGHSNQPQH
V: TRBV4-2; J: TRBJ2-2; D: -; CDR3: ASSQAGTLGSGELF
V: TRBV7-9; J: TRBJ2-3; D: -; CDR3: ASSLVSRTDTQY
V: TRBV24-1; J: TRBJ2-1; D: -; CDR3: ATSSRLNAVNEQF
V: TRBV12-3/TRBV12-4; J: TRBJ2-7; D: -; CDR3: ASSLDWYDEQY
V: TRBV11-3; J: TRBJ2-2; D: -; CDR3: ASSLGTGFLGSNTGELF
V: TRBV27; J: TRBJ2-7; D: TRBD1; CDR3: ASSLRGQGEVMYEQY
V: TRBV20-1; J: TRBJ2-2; D: -; CDR3: SAREVGAGATGELF
V: TRBV5-1; J: TRBJ1-4; D: TRBD1; CDR3: ASSKDRSGEKLF
V: TRBV3-1; J: TRBJ1-2; D: -; CDR3: ASSQDRGYGGYT
V: TRBV9; J: TRBJ1-6; D: -; CDR3: ASSGSGPTSYNSPLH
V: TRBV20-1; J: TRBJ2-3; D: TRBD2; CDR3: SARDRRGGAPDTQY
V: TRBV27; J: TRBJ1-5; D: TRBD1; CDR3: ASSYRQGLNQPQH
V: TRBV29-1; J: TRBJ2-1; D: -; CDR3: SVRPNEQF
V: TRBV6-5; J: TRBJ1-2; D: TRBD1; CDR3: ASTFRQGNGYT
V: TRBV11-2; J: TRBJ2-1; D: -; CDR3: ASSPRGTNPTRNEQF
V: TRBV20-1; J: -; D: -; CDR3: SASDGQETQY
V: TRBV29-1; J: TRBJ2-7; D: -; CDR3: SVETSSYEQY
V: TRBV6-2/TRBV6-3; J: TRBJ2-5; D: -; CDR3: ASSQLQGWETQY
V: TRBV6-5; J: TRBJ2-2; D: -; CDR3: TSSYFGAVAGELF
V: TRBV9; J: TRBJ2-1; D: -; CDR3: ASSGLVGVGQF
V: TRBV29-1; J: TRBJ2-2; D: -; CDR3: SFGRGAPGELF
V: TRBV6-1; J: TRBJ2-3; D: -; CDR3: ASGGRGLHATDTQY